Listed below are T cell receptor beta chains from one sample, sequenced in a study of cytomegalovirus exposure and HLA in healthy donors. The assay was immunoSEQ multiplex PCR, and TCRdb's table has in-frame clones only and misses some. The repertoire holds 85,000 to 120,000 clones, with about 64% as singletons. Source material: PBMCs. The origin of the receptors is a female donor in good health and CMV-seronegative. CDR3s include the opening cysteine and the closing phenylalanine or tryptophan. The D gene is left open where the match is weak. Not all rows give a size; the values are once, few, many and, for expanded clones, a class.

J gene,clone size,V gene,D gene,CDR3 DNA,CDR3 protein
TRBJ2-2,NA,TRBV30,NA,TGTGCCTACTTACCGGGAAACACCGGGGAGCTGTTTTTT,CAYLPGNTGELFF
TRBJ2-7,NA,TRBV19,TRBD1,TGTGCCAGTAGCTTCGGACAGGCCTACGAGCAGTACTTC,CASSFGQAYEQYF
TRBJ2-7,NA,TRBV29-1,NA,TGCAGCGCCTTGAGCTCCTACGAGCAGTACTTC,CSALSSYEQYF
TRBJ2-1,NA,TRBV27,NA,TGTGCCAGCAGCCTCATGGGTAGCGTGGGTGAGCAGTTCTTC,CASSLMGSVGEQFF
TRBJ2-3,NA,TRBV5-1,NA,TGCGCCAGCAGCTTGGTCCAGGGGTACACAGATACGCAGTATTTT,CASSLVQGYTDTQYF
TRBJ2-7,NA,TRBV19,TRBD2,TGTGCCAGTAGCCACCGGCTAGCCGGGAGGGGGAACTCCTACGAGCAGTACTTC,CASSHRLAGRGNSYEQYF
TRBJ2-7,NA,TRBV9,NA,TGTGCCAGCAGCCCCCGCCTTACGGGCTACGAGCAGTACTTC,CASSPRLTGYEQYF
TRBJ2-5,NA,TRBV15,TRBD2,TGTGCCACCAGCACCTCTAGAGCGGGAGTAGAGACCCAGTACTTC,CATSTSRAGVETQYF
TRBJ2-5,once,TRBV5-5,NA,TGTGCCAGCAGCTTGGGAGTTGGAGAGACCCAGTACTTC,CASSLGVGETQYF
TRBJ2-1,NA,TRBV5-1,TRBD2,TGCGCCAGCAGCAAGGGACTAGTAGGGGATGAGCAGTTCTTC,CASSKGLVGDEQFF
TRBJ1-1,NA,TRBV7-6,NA,TGTGCCAGCAGCCAATTAAGGGGGACTGAAGCTTTCTTT,CASSQLRGTEAFF
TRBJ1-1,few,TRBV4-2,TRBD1,TGTGCCAGCAGCCAAGGACAGGGACGTGGAACTGAAGCTTTCTTT,CASSQGQGRGTEAFF
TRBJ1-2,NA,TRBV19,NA,TGTGCCAGTAGTGTTAGAGTTAACTATGGCTACACCTTC,CASSVRVNYGYTF
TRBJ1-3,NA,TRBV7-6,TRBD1,TGTGCCAGCAGCCAGCTGACAGGGTCTGGAAACACCATATATTTT,CASSQLTGSGNTIYF
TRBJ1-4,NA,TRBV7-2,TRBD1,TGTGCCAGCAGCCTCAGACAGGGAGATGAAAAACTGTTTTTT,CASSLRQGDEKLFF
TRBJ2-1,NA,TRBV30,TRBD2,TGTGCCTGGAGTGCTAGCGGGAGGACACCGTTCTTC,CAWSASGRTPFF
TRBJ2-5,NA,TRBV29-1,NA,TGCAGCGGTACAGGAGGGCAAGAGACCCAGTACTTC,CSGTGGQETQYF
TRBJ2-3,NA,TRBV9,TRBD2,TGTGCCAGCAGCCGTGGACTAGCGGGCACAGATACGCAGTATTTT,CASSRGLAGTDTQYF
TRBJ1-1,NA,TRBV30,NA,TGTGCCTGGAGCGATACGGTCTCAACTCCCCCGGCTTTCTTT,CAWSDTVSTPPAFF
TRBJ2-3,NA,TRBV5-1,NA,TGCGCCAGCAGCGCGATGACAGGTCCGCCCACAGATACGCAGTATTTT,CASSAMTGPPTDTQYF
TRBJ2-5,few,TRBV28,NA,TGTGCCAGCAGTTTCCAGGGGAAAGAGACCCAGTACTTC,CASSFQGKETQYF
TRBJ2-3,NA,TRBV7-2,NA,TGTGCCAGCAGCTTAAGTCTAGTTGGCACAGATACGCAGTATTTT,CASSLSLVGTDTQYF
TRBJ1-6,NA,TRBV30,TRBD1,TGTGCCTGGGGGACAGGGACCCCATATAATTCACCCCTCCACTTT,CAWGTGTPYNSPLHF
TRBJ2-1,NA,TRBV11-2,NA,TGTGCCAGCAGCTTAGATCGGTACAATGAGCAGTTCTTC,CASSLDRYNEQFF
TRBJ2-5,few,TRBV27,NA,TGTGCCAGCAGTCCTACTGGTGTTGGGACCCAGTACTTC,CASSPTGVGTQYF
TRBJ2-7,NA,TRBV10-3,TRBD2,TGTGCCATCAGTGAAAAGAGGGAGGGTCTTCTGTACGAGCAGTACTTC,CAISEKREGLLYEQYF
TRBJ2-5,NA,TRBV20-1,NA,TGCAGTGCTAATCATGAGACCCAGTACTTC,CSANHETQYF
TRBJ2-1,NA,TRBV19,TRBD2,TGTGCCACTGGGACTAGCGGGAGAGGTGAGCAGTTCTTC,CATGTSGRGEQFF
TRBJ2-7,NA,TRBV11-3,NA,TGTGCCAGCAGCTCCAACTCCTACGAGCAGTACTTC,CASSSNSYEQYF
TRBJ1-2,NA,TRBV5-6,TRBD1,TGTGCCAGCAGCCCCCCCCGACAGGGAGTCTCGGGCTACACCTTC,CASSPPRQGVSGYTF
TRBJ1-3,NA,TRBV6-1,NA,TGTGCCAGCAGTGAAGTGGCGGGACTCTCTGGAAACACCATATATTTT,CASSEVAGLSGNTIYF
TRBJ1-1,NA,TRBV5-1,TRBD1,TGCGCCAGCAGCCTAAAACAGGGGCTGAACACTGAAGCTTTCTTT,CASSLKQGLNTEAFF
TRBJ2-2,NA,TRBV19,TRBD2,TGTGCCAGTAGGCACGTGGGAGGGCGGGCCGGGGAGCTGTTTTTT,CASRHVGGRAGELFF
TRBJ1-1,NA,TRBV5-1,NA,TGCGCCAGCAGCTTGGAGCCCAGGGCAAATACTGAAGCTTTCTTT,CASSLEPRANTEAFF
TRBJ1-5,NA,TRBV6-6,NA,TGTGCCAGCAGTTACGGTGGCCCCAATCAGCCCCAGCATTTT,CASSYGGPNQPQHF
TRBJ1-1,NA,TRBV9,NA,TGTGCCAGCAGCCCCCCGGGACACCCGATGAACACTGAAGCTTTCTTT,CASSPPGHPMNTEAFF
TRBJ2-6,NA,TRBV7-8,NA,TGTGCCAGCACTCTAGGTGCGGGGGCCAACGTCCTGACTTTC,CASTLGAGANVLTF
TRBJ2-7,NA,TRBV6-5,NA,TGTGCCAGCAGTTACTCACAGGGTAGCCACGAGCAGTACTTC,CASSYSQGSHEQYF
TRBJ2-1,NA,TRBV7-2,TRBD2,TGTGCCAGCAGCTTACCCCGGACTAGCGGGAGCCATGAGCAGTTCTTC,CASSLPRTSGSHEQFF
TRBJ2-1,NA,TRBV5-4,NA,TGTGCCAGCAGCTTGGTGGGGAGCCGTAGGGATGAGCAGTTCTTC,CASSLVGSRRDEQFF
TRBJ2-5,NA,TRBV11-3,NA,TGTGCCAGCAGCCGAGGTGGAGAGACCCAGTACTTC,CASSRGGETQYF
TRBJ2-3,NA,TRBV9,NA,TGTGCCAGCAGCGTGACCGGGACTCCGCTCGGCACAGATACGCAGTATTTT,CASSVTGTPLGTDTQYF
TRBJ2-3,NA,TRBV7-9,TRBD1,TGTGCCAGCAGCCCTCAGAGGGACAGTTCATCTAGCACAGATACGCAGTATTTT,CASSPQRDSSSSTDTQYF
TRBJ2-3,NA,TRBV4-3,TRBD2,TGCGCCAGCAGCCCTAGCGGGAGGGCCCCAGATACGCAGTATTTT,CASSPSGRAPDTQYF
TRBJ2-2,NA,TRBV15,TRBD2,TGTGCCACCAGTTCAAAAAGGGGACTAGCGTTTGACACCGGGGAGCTGTTTTTT,CATSSKRGLAFDTGELFF
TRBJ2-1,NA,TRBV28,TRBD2,TGTGCCAGCAGTTTAGGACTAGTGGCGGGAGGGGCGGGCTCCTACAATGAGCAGTTCTTC,CASSLGLVAGGAGSYNEQFF
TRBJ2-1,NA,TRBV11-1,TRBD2,TGTGCCAGCAGCTTAGGGTCTAGCGGGAGTCACGATGAGCAGTTCTTC,CASSLGSSGSHDEQFF
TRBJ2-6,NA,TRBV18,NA,TGTGCCAGCTCACCACCGGAGGGATTACGCTCTGGGGCCAACGTCCTGACTTTC,CASSPPEGLRSGANVLTF
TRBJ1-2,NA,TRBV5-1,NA,TGCGCCAGCAGCTTGAGTTCAGGGAACGCCTATGGCTACACCTTC,CASSLSSGNAYGYTF
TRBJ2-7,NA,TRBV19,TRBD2,TGTGCCAGTAGTAATAGGAGGACTAGCTCCTACGAGCAGTACTTC,CASSNRRTSSYEQYF
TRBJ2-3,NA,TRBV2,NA,TGTGCCAGCAGTGATTTTAAGCATTCTAGCACAGATACGCAGTATTTT,CASSDFKHSSTDTQYF
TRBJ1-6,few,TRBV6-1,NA,TGTGCCAGCAGTGAATTTGGAGGGGACTCAGCACCCCTCCACTTT,CASSEFGGDSAPLHF